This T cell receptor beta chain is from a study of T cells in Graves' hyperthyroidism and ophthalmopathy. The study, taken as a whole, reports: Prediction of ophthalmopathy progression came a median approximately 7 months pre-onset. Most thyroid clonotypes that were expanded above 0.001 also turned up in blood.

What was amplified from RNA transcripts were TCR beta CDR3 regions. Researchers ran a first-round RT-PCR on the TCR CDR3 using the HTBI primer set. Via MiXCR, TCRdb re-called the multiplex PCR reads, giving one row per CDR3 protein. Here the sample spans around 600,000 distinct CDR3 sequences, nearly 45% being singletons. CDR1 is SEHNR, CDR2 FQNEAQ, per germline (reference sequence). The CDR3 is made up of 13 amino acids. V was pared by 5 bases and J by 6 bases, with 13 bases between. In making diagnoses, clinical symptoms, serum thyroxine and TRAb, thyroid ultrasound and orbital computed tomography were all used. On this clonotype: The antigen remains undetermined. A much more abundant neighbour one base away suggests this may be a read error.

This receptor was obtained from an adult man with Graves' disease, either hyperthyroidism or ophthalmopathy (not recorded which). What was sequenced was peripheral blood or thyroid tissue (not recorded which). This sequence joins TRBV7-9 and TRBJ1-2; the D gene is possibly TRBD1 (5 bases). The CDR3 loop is CASSQSGGDGYTF. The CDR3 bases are TGTGCCAGCAGCCAGTCGGGGGGAGATGGCTACACCTTC.